The 18 T cell receptor beta chains in this list originate from one sample, sequenced in a study of EBV T-cell therapy then PD-1 blockade in nasopharyngeal carcinoma. Antigens of these TCRs are unknown. As for treatment: AdE1-LMPpoly-expanded autologous EBV-specific T-cell therapy followed by anti-PD-1 nivolumab. Using immunoSEQ multiplex PCR, the repertoire was profiled, and TCRdb retains in-frame clones only, with some absent. The data show 20,000 to 25,000 clones, 70% to 85% seen once. Source: CD8+ T cells from blood, taken at day -245 from a patient whose treatment included autologous EBV-specific T cells and nivolumab. The receptors originated from a man aged 40-49 years with nasopharyngeal carcinoma.

The chain joins TRBV28 to TRBJ2-7; D gene uncertain. The CDR3 is made up of 11 amino acids. Germline V gene data show CDR1 as MDHEN and CDR2 as SYDVKM. Trimming cost V 6 bases and J 9 bases, with 12 bases left between them. CDR3 in amino acids: CASSLSRVQYF. The CDR3 DNA reads as TGTGCCAGCAGCCTAAGTCGGGTGCAGTACTTC.

The rearrangement uses TRBV3-1 (or the pseudogene TRBV3-2) and TRBJ1-5, with D possibly matching TRBD1 (6 bases). The CDR3 length is 16 residues. Between the trimmed V and J ends, which lost 1 base and 1 base, there was a span of 11 bases. Per germline, CDR1 LGHDT and CDR2 YNNKEL (reference sequence). The CDR3: CASSQGGGQSNQPQHF. DNA of the CDR3: TGTGCCAGCAGCCAAGGAGGGGGGCAAAGCAATCAGCCCCAGCATTTT.

The genes are TRBV6-2 or TRBV6-3 and TRBJ1-1; D ambiguous. The germline CDR1 and CDR2 sequences are MNHEY and SVGEGT. CDR3 length: 16 residues. The V end lost 2 bases, the J end lost 0 bases, and 13 bases lay between the germline ends. CDR3 nucleotide sequence: TGTGCCAGCAGTTACACCGAAAGGGAACTGAACACTGAAGCTTTCTTT. This encodes CASSYTERELNTEAFF.

This clone has more than one count but fewer than ten. The V gene is TRBV6-4, the J gene TRBJ2-1, with 10 bases that match TRBD2. In germline, CDR1 is MRHNA, CDR2 SNTAGT. The CDR3 has 13 amino acids. The trim removed 5 bases at V and 7 bases at J, leaving 2 bases unmatched. The DNA of the CDR3 is TGTGCCAGCAGTACTAGCGGGGAGAATGAGCAGTTCTTC. It translates to CASSTSGENEQFF.

The V call is TRBV20-1, the J call TRBJ1-5; D not resolved. V dropped 3 bases and J dropped 2 bases, with 11 bases sitting between them. CDR3 length: 14 amino acids. Germline V CDR1 and CDR2: DFQATT, SNEGSKA (reference sequence). The CDR3, as DNA: TGCAGTGCTAGTCGCCGAGTGGGCAATCAGCCCCAGCATTTT. Its protein product is CSASRRVGNQPQHF.

V and J are TRBV4-1 and TRBJ2-3, with 10 bases lining up with TRBD2. Germline V gene data show CDR1 as MGHRA and CDR2 as YSYEKL. V lost 4 bases to trimming and J lost 4 bases; unmatched junction nucleotides: 5. There are 15 residues in the CDR3. CDR3 region: CASSLSGGRPDTQYF. CDR3 nucleotide sequence: TGCGCCAGCAGCCTTAGCGGGGGGCGGCCAGATACGCAGTATTTT.

The chain has TRBV24-1 and TRBJ1-2; no firm D call. This CDR3 comprises 14 residues. Trimming pared 7 bases from V and 2 bases from J, leaving 13 bases between. The germline CDR1 and CDR2 sequences are KGHDR and SFDVKD. The CDR3 nucleotides are TGTGCCACCAGCCCCCCCCTGGTCAACTATGGCTACACCTTC. This codes for CATSPPLVNYGYTF.

The chain couples TRBV27 to TRBJ2-5, with unresolved D. Trimming removed 3 bases from V and 5 bases from J, with 10 bases in between. The CDR3 covers 13 residues. CDR1 is MNHEY, CDR2 SMNVEV, per germline (reference sequence). The CDR3 DNA reads as TGTGCCAGCAGTTTGGGGATACGGGAGACCCAGTACTTC. This encodes CASSLGIRETQYF.

This clone was seen a few times. An end of the junction does not agree with germline; a read error may underlie this. The chain combines TRBV5-6 with TRBJ1-2; D is perhaps TRBD1 (5 bases). Germline V lookup: CDR1 SGHDT, CDR2 YYEEEE. The CDR3 is made up of 14 amino acids. This CDR3 is CASTLKIKDTGYTF. The CDR3 DNA sequence: TGTGCCAGCACCTTGAAAATCAAGGACACTGGCTACACCTTC.

The gene calls are TRBV10-1 and TRBJ2-7, with D maybe TRBD1 (6 bases). The CDR3 is made up of 15 amino acids. With 0 bases removed from V and 1 base from J, the gap between germline ends came to 10 bases. CDR1 and CDR2 from the germline V gene are WNHNN and SYGVQD (reference sequence). Here the CDR3 DNA reads TGCGCCAGCAGTGAGTCTGGGGGCTTGTCCTACGAGCAGTACTTC. Amino acids: CASSESGGLSYEQYF.

J is TRBJ2-7 and V is TRBV7-6; 8 nucleotides line up with TRBD1. With 3 bases clipped from V and 6 bases from J, the junction kept 22 bases outside the gene matches. CDR1 SGHVS and CDR2 FNYEAQ come from the germline V gene. The CDR3 has 19 amino acids. The CDR3 is CASSLYPPARQGALSEQYF. In nucleotides, the CDR3 is TGTGCCAGCAGCTTGTACCCCCCGGCCCGCCAGGGGGCTCTTAGCGAGCAGTACTTC.

This clone was seen a few times. This chain connects TRBV3-1 (or the pseudogene TRBV3-2) to TRBJ2-1; 8 bases are a match to TRBD1. CDR3 length: 16 residues. The ends lost 1 base at V and 2 bases at J; junction bases unmatched: 4. Germline CDR1 and CDR2: LGHDT and YNNKEL (reference sequence). The CDR3 nucleotides read TGTGCCAGCAGCCAAGCCACGACAGGGGCCTACAATGAGCAGTTCTTC. It codes for CASSQATTGAYNEQFF.

V is TRBV27 and J is TRBJ2-4; D unresolved. CDR1 is MNHEY, CDR2 SMNVEV, per germline (reference sequence). The V gene lost 5 bases and the J gene lost 0 bases, with 17 bases spanning the gap. The CDR3 has 17 residues. In DNA form, the CDR3 reads TGTGCCAGCAGTAAATACGCAGGAGCCACAGCCAAAAACATTCAGTACTTC. Residues: CASSKYAGATAKNIQYF.

The genes are TRBV27 and TRBJ1-6; D is perhaps TRBD1 (5 bases). CDR3 size: 15 residues. The V gene's germline CDR1 is MNHEY and CDR2 SMNVEV (reference sequence). V lost 5 bases to trimming and J lost 7 bases, with 15 bases between them. CDR3 coding DNA: TGTGCCAGCAGTCCTAGGGGCAGGGAGAATTCACCCCTCCACTTT. Translated, it gives CASSPRGRENSPLHF.

The chain joins TRBV7-3 to TRBJ2-3; D is uncertain. Germline-derived CDR1 and CDR2 are SGHTA and FQGTGA. V gave up 4 bases and J gave up 2 bases, with 13 bases separating them. This CDR3 has 15 amino acids. Written as DNA, the CDR3 is TGTGCCAGCAGCTGGCTCCACCTCTCCACAGATACGCAGTATTTT. Translation: CASSWLHLSTDTQYF.

The V call is TRBV4-3, the J call TRBJ2-3; a possible D gene is TRBD1 (7 bases). Germline assignment: CDR1 LGHNA and CDR2 YSLEER. The CDR3 has 15 amino acids. Trimming shortened V by 0 bases and J by 4 bases, and 11 bases separated the two germline ends. CDR3: CASSQDLRGADTQYF. The DNA for the CDR3 is TGCGCCAGCAGCCAAGACCTCAGGGGGGCAGATACGCAGTATTTT.

The chain has TRBV4-1 and TRBJ1-1; maybe TRBD1 (5 bases). The CDR3 totals 13 residues. The germline gives CDR1 MGHRA, CDR2 YSYEKL. V was pared by 4 bases and J by 4 bases, with 10 bases between. CDR3 nucleotides: TGCGCCAGCAGCCCCAGGGTTGGCACTGAAGCTTTCTTT. Encoded protein: CASSPRVGTEAFF.

The rearrangement uses TRBV15 and TRBJ1-6; no firm D call. The CDR3 has 12 amino acids. Germline V gene data show CDR1 as LNHNV and CDR2 as YYDKDF (reference sequence). Trimming left V 3 bases short and J 12 bases short, with 9 bases between. This CDR3 is CATSRYSEPLHF. In DNA, the CDR3 is TGTGCCACCAGCAGGTACAGCGAACCCCTCCACTTT.